What follows describes a single T cell receptor beta chain. This specimen belongs to a study of blood T cell repertoires in COVID-19. Turning to the study itself: The study drew acute and convalescent COVID-19 samples from the United States, Italy and Spain. PBMCs, B-cell-depleted T cells, or T cells provided the cDNA or gDNA that made up the material.

The authors' processing: By means of reference gene primer amplification, nucleated cell counts were estimated. Clones were sequenced by immunoSEQ multiplex PCR, and TCRdb holds only the in-frame ones, with some missing. D and trimming were read from the DNA, whereas the V and J calls and clone size are those reported in that table. The repertoire consists of approximately 46,000 clones, with around nine tenths occurring once and the leading ten covering 15% to 20%. The germline V and J ends were trimmed by 5 bases and 5 bases, with 17 bases remaining between them. The CDR3 length is 15 residues. Per germline, CDR1 SGHVS and CDR2 FQNEAQ.

The chain uses TRBV7-8 and TRBJ2-3; the D gene is possibly TRBD2 (7 bases). This clonotype was sampled from a man aged 60-69 years with active or convalescent COVID-19. Sequencing was performed on peripheral blood. This CDR3 is CASSRGRGGGDTQYF. As DNA, the CDR3 is TGTGCCAGCAGCCGGGGGCGAGGCGGGGGAGATACGCAGTATTTT.